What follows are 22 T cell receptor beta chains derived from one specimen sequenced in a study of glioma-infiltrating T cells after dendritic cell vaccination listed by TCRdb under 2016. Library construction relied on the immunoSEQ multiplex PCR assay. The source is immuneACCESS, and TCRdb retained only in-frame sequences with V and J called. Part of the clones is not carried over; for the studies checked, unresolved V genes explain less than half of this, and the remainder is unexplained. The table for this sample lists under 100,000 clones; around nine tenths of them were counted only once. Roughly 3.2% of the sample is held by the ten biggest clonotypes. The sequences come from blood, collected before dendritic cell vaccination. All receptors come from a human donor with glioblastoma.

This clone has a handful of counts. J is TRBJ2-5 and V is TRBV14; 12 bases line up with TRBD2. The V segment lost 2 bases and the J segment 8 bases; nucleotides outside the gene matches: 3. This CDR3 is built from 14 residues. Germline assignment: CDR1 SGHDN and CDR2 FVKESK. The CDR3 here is CASSQKTSGGTQYF. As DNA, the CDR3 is TGTGCCAGCAGCCAAAAGACTAGCGGGGGTACCCAGTACTTC. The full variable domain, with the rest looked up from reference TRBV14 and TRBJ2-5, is EAGVTQFPSHSVIEKGQTVTLRCDPISGHDNLYWYRRVMGKEIKFLLHFVKESKQDESGMPNNRFLAERTGGTYSTLKVQPAELEDSGVYFCASSQKTSGGTQYFGPGTRLLVL.

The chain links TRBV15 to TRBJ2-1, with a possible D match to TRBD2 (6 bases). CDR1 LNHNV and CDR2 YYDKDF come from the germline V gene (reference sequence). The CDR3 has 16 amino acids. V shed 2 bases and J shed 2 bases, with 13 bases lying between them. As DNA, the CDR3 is TGTGCCACCAGCAGAACCCCCGGGGGTGCCTACAATGAGCAGTTCTTC. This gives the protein CATSRTPGGAYNEQFF.

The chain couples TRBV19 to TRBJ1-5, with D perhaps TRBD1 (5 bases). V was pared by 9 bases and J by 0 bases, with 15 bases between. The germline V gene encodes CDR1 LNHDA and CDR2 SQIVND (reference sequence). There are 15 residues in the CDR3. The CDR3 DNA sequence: TGTGCCAGCACAACGACAGTGTATAGCAATCAGCCCCAGCATTTT. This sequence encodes CASTTTVYSNQPQHF.

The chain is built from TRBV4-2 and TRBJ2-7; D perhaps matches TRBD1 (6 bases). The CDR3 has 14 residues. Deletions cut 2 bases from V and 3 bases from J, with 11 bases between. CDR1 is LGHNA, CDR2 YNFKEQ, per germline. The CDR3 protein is CASSQNRGGYEQYF. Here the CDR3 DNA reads TGTGCCAGCAGCCAAAACCGAGGGGGCTACGAGCAGTACTTC.

The CDR3 DNA is TGTGCCAGCAGCTTAGATTTGTGGGAGAGCTCCTACAATGAGCAGTTCTTC. Amino acid sequence: CASSLDLWESSYNEQFF. The chain has TRBV7-9 and TRBJ2-1; TRBD2 might be the D (5 bases). V shed 1 base and J shed 0 bases, with 13 bases lying between them. The CDR3 is 17 residues long. CDR1 is SEHNR, CDR2 FQNEAQ, per germline (reference sequence).

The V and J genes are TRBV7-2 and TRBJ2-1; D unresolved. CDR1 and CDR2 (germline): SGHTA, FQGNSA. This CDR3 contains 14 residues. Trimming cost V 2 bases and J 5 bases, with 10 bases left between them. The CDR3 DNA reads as TGTGCCAGCAGCTTACAGATGGTCCACAATGAGCAGTTCTTC. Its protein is CASSLQMVHNEQFF.

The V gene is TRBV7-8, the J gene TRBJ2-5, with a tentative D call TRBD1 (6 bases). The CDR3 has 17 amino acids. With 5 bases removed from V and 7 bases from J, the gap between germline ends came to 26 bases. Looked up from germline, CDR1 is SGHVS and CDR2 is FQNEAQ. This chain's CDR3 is CASSARAGGVWPGTQYF. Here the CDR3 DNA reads TGTGCCAGCAGCGCCCGAGCTGGGGGCGTCTGGCCTGGGACCCAGTACTTC.

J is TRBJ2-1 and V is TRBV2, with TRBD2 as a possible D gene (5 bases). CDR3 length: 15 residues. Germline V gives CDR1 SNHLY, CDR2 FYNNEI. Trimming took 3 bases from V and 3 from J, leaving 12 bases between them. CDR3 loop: CASSDSSGIYNEQFF. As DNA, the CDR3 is TGTGCCAGCAGTGATTCCTCGGGGATCTACAATGAGCAGTTCTTC.

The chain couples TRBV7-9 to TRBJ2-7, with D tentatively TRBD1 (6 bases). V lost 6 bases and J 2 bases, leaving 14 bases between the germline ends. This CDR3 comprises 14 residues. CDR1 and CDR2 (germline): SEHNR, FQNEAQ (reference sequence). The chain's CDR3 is CASSTGTPPYEQYF. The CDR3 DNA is TGTGCCAGCAGTACCGGGACACCGCCCTACGAGCAGTACTTC.

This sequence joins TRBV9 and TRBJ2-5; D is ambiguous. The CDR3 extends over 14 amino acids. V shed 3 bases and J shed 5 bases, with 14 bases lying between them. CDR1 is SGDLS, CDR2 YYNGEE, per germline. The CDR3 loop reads CASSGSLPGETQYF. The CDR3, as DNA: TGTGCCAGCAGCGGCTCCCTGCCAGGCGAGACCCAGTACTTC.

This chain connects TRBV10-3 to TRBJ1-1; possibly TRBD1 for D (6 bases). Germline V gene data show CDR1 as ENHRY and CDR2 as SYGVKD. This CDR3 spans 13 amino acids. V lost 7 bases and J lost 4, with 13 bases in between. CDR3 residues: CAINAGATTEAFF. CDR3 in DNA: TGTGCCATCAACGCGGGGGCGACCACTGAAGCTTTCTTT.

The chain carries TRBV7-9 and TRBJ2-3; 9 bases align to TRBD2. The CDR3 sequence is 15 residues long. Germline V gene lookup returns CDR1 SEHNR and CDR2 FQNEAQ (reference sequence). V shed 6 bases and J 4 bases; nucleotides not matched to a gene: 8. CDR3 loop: CASREVAGDADTQYF. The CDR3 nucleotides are TGTGCCAGCAGGGAGGTAGCGGGAGATGCAGATACGCAGTATTTT. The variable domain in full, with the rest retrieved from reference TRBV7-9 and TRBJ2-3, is DTGVSQNPRHKITKRGQNVTFRCDPISEHNRLYWYRQTLGQGPEFLTYFQNEAQLEKSRLLSDRFSAERPKGSFSTLEIQRTEQGDSAMYLCASREVAGDADTQYFGPGTRLTVL.

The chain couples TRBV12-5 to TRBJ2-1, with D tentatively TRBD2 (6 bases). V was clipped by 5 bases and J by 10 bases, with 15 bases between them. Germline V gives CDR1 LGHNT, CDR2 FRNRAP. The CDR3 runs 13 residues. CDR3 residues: CASGPPGLLEQFF. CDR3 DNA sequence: TGTGCTAGTGGTCCCCCGGGACTCCTCGAGCAGTTCTTC.

The CDR3 DNA reads TGTGCCAGCAGCCCTCTCGGGCGGGGTGGTGAGCAGTTCTTC. Translated: CASSPLGRGGEQFF. The chain recombines TRBV11-1 with TRBJ2-1; TRBD2 might be the D (6 bases). The CDR3 has 14 amino acids. Trimming left V 5 bases short and J 9 bases short, with 17 bases between. CDR1 and CDR2 from the germline V gene are SGHAT and FQDESV (reference sequence).

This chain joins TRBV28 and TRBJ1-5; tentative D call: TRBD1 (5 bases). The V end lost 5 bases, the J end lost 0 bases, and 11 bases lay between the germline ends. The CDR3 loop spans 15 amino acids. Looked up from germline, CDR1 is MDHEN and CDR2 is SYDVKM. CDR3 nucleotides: TGTGCCAGCAGTGACCAGGGATATAGCAATCAGCCCCAGCATTTT. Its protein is CASSDQGYSNQPQHF.

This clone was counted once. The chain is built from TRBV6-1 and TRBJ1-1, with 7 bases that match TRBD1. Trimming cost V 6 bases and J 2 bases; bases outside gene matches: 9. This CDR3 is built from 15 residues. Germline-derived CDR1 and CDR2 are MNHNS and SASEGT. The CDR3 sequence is CASRETGYSNTEAFF. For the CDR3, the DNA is TGTGCCAGCAGAGAGACAGGGTATAGTAACACTGAAGCTTTCTTT.

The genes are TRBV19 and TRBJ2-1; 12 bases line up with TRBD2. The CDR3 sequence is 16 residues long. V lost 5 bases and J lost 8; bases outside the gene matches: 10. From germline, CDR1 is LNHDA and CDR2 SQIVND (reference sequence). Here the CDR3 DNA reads TGTGCCAGTAGTCTCGGACTAGCGGGAATCGTCTATGAGCAGTTCTTC. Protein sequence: CASSLGLAGIVYEQFF.

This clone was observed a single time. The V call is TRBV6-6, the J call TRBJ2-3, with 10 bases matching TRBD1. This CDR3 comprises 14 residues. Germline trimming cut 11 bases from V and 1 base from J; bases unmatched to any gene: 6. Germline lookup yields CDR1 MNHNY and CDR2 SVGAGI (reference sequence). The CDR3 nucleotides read TGTGCCGCGACCGGGACAGGGGGCACAGATACGCAGTATTTT. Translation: CAATGTGGTDTQYF.

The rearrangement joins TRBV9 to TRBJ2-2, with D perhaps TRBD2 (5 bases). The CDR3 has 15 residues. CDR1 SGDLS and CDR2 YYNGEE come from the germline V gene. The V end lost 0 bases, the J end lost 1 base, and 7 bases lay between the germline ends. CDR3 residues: CASSVVGVNTGELFF. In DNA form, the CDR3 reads TGTGCCAGCAGCGTAGTCGGGGTGAACACCGGGGAGCTGTTTTTT.

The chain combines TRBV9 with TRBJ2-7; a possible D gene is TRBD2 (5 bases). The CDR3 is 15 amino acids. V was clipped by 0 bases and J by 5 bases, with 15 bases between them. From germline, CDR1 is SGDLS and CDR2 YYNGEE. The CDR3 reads CASSVGQLETNEQYF. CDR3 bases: TGTGCCAGCAGCGTAGGTCAACTAGAAACCAACGAGCAGTACTTC.

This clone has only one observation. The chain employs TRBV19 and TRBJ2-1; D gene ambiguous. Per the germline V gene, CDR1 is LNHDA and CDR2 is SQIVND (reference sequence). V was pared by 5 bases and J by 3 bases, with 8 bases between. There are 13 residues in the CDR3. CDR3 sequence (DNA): TGTGCCAGTAGTGACACGGACTACAATGAGCAGTTCTTC. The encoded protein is CASSDTDYNEQFF.

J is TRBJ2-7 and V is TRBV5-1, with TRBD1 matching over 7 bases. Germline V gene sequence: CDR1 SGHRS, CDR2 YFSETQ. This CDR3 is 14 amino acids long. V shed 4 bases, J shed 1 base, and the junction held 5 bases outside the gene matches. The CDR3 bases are TGCGCCAGCAGCCCGGGACAGCAATCCTACGAGCAGTACTTC. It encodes CASSPGQQSYEQYF. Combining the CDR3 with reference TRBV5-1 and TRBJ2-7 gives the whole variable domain KAGVTQTPRYLIKTRGQQVTLSCSPISGHRSVSWYQQTPGQGLQFLFEYFSETQRNKGNFPGRFSGRQFSNSRSEMNVSTLELGDSALYLCASSPGQQSYEQYFGPGTRLTVT.